A selection of T cell receptor beta chains follows, all from one sample in a study of blood T cell repertoires in COVID-19. TCRdb keeps only in-frame clones here, not all; method: immunoSEQ multiplex PCR. The top ten clones hold 8.5% to 10% of a sample with some 130,000 clones, approximately 80% of them seen once. What was sequenced was peripheral blood. The receptors stem from a man between 40 and 49 years old with active or convalescent COVID-19. The CDR3 runs from the conserved cysteine through the conserved F or W. Each record gives: D gene, V gene, J gene, clone size, CDR3 protein, CDR3 DNA. D genes are given only for firm matches. The size of a clone is reported for some rows only, either as once, few or many, or as a class for expanded clones.

D gene: TRBD2; V gene: TRBV29-1; J gene: TRBJ2-7; clone size: NA; CDR3 protein: CSVVLAGGSSYEQYF; CDR3 DNA: TGCAGCGTTGTACTAGCGGGGGGGAGTTCCTACGAGCAGTACTTC
D gene: NA; V gene: TRBV6-5; J gene: TRBJ2-1; clone size: NA; CDR3 protein: CASSYPELGQFF; CDR3 DNA: TGTGCCAGCAGTTACCCCGAACTAGGGCAGTTCTTC
D gene: NA; V gene: TRBV9; J gene: TRBJ2-5; clone size: NA; CDR3 protein: CASSVGAGTQETQYF; CDR3 DNA: TGTGCCAGCAGCGTAGGAGCAGGGACACAAGAGACCCAGTACTTC
D gene: NA; V gene: TRBV12-3/TRBV12-4; J gene: TRBJ1-3; clone size: NA; CDR3 protein: CASQGHGNTIYF; CDR3 DNA: TGTGCCAGTCAGGGGCATGGAAACACCATATATTTT
D gene: NA; V gene: TRBV29-1; J gene: TRBJ2-6; clone size: NA; CDR3 protein: CSVAAAPGGANVLTF; CDR3 DNA: TGCAGCGTCGCCGCGGCCCCGGGGGGGGCCAACGTCCTGACTTTC
D gene: NA; V gene: TRBV7-9; J gene: TRBJ1-2; clone size: NA; CDR3 protein: CASSLGQALTTF; CDR3 DNA: TGTGCCAGCAGCTTAGGTCAGGCGCTGACCACCTTC
D gene: NA; V gene: TRBV11-2; J gene: TRBJ2-4; clone size: NA; CDR3 protein: CASSFRQGGLDIQYF; CDR3 DNA: TGTGCCAGCAGCTTCCGCCAGGGCGGTCTGGACATTCAGTACTTC
D gene: TRBD1; V gene: TRBV18; J gene: TRBJ1-6; clone size: NA; CDR3 protein: CASSPPGQGTSPLHF; CDR3 DNA: TGTGCCAGCTCACCACCGGGACAGGGAACTTCACCCCTCCACTTT
D gene: TRBD1; V gene: TRBV18; J gene: TRBJ2-5; clone size: NA; CDR3 protein: CASSPVKSGQGILETQYF; CDR3 DNA: TGTGCCAGCTCACCGGTAAAATCGGGACAGGGAATTTTGGAGACCCAGTACTTC
D gene: NA; V gene: TRBV6-2/TRBV6-3; J gene: TRBJ2-7; clone size: NA; CDR3 protein: CASSYISGLEQYF; CDR3 DNA: TGTGCCAGCAGTTATATTTCAGGACTCGAGCAGTACTTC
D gene: TRBD1; V gene: TRBV9; J gene: TRBJ2-7; clone size: NA; CDR3 protein: CASSPRTGAATYEQYF; CDR3 DNA: TGTGCCAGCAGCCCTCGGACAGGGGCCGCAACCTACGAGCAGTACTTC
D gene: TRBD1; V gene: TRBV27; J gene: TRBJ1-5; clone size: few; CDR3 protein: CASSSMGQGGSQPQHF; CDR3 DNA: TGTGCCAGCAGTTCCATGGGACAGGGAGGTTCTCAGCCCCAGCATTTT
D gene: NA; V gene: TRBV18; J gene: TRBJ2-3; clone size: NA; CDR3 protein: CASSPGQGPDTQYF; CDR3 DNA: TGTGCCAGCTCACCGGGGCAGGGGCCAGATACGCAGTATTTT